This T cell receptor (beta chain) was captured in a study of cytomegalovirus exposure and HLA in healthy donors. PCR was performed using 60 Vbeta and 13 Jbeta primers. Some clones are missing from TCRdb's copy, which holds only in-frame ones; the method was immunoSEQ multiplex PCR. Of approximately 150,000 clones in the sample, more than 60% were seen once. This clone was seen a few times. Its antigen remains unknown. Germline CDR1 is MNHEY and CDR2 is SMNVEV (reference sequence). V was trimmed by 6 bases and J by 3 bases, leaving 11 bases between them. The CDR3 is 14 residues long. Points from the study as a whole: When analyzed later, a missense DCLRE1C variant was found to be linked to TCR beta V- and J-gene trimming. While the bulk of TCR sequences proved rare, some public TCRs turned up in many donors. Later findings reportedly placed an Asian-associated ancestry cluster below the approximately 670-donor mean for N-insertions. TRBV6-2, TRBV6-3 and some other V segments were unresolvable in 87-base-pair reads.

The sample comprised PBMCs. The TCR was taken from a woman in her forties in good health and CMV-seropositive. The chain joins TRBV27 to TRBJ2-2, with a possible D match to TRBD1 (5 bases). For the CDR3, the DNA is TGTGCCAGCAGGGGGATAGGGGACACCGGGGAGCTGTTTTTT. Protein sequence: CASRGIGDTGELFF.